The rows below give T cell receptor beta chains drawn from one sample of a study of cytomegalovirus exposure and HLA in healthy donors. Repertoires were generated with immunoSEQ multiplex PCR, while TCRdb's copy carries only in-frame clones and drops some. The data show about 170,000 clones, approximately 70% seen once. Source material: PBMCs. Every receptor here comes from a woman younger than 35 in good health and CMV-seropositive. Both conserved end residues are trimmed from each CDR3. Fields, in order: V gene, J gene, CDR3 protein.

>TRBV27|TRBJ2-3
ASSFLGGADTQY
>TRBV7-2|TRBJ2-1
ASSLRGGYNEQF
>TRBV10-1|TRBJ2-1
ASRSGGPPNEQF
>TRBV2|TRBJ2-1
ASTAYNEQF
>TRBV4-3|TRBJ2-2
ASSQQRGIGELF
>TRBV30|TRBJ1-1
AWSVDFDTEAF
>TRBV28|TRBJ2-1
ASSSLAGGRNEQF
>TRBV7-9|TRBJ2-3
ASRGSGGDTQY
>TRBV19|TRBJ1-5
ASARGLGDNQPQH
>TRBV5-5|TRBJ2-7
ASSPLSPGNEQY
>TRBV19|TRBJ1-2
ASKGTAIHYGYT
>TRBV7-2|TRBJ2-3
ASSPSTDTQY
>TRBV6-1|TRBJ2-5
ASSEGGTDQETQY
>TRBV4-2|TRBJ1-1
ASSRNSLGVMGTEAF
>TRBV4-1|TRBJ1-2
ASSPIAVAPLYGYT
>TRBV4-3|TRBJ1-1
ASSQEGPPMNTEAF
>TRBV5-8|TRBJ1-1
ASSFRLRGTEAF
>TRBV11-1|TRBJ1-6
ASSLARDSPLH
>TRBV4-3|TRBJ1-3
ASSPSTGSGNTIY
>TRBV7-9|TRBJ1-2
ASSQGGVDGYT
>TRBV25-1|TRBJ2-7
ASSDFRDSSYEQY
>TRBV4-3|TRBJ2-7
ASSQDTPPDTYRAYEQY
>TRBV5-5|TRBJ1-3
ASSRTTDYSGNTIY
>TRBV5-6|TRBJ2-7
ASSHAGGVSYEQY
>TRBV5-6|TRBJ1-2
ASSRNRDRVYGYT
>TRBV4-3|TRBJ2-3
ASSQDVPSGEDTQY
>TRBV18|TRBJ2-5
ASSGTRETQY
>TRBV9|TRBJ1-4
ASSRGGVEKLF